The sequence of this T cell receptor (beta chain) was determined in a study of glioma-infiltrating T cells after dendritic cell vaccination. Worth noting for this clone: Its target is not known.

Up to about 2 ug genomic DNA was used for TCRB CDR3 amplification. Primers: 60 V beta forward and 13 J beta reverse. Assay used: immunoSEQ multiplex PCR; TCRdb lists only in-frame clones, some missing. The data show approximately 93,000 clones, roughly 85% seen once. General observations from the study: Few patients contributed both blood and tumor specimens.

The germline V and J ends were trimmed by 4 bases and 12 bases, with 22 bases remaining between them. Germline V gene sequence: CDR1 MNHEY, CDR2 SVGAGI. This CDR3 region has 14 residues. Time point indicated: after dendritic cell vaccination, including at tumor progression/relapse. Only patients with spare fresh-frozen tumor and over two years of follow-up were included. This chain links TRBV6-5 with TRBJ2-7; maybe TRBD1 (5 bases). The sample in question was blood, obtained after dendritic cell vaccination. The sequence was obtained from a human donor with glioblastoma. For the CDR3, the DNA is TGTGCCAGCAGTTCCGACAGTCCGACCCGTAGTATGTACTTC. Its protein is CASSSDSPTRSMYF.